This TCR beta chain was identified during a study of human T cells and chemical hapten exposure. Overall study context: The sensitizing agent was 2% DPC, placed on roughly 2 cm by roughly 2 cm of upper inner arm skin. Weekly administration of diphenylcyclopropenone to the scalp of patients continued throughout the approximately 23-week study.

Time point described: patch test 2, 6 weeks after DPC sensitization. As to treatment: therapeutic diphenylcyclopropenone sensitization with weekly scalp DPC. TCRdb analysed the RACE reads with MiXCR anew, one entry per CDR3 protein. The table records some 96,000 distinct CDR3 sequences, about 9.3% of them present only once. This clonotype has ten or more counts. The CDR3 totals 13 residues. J lost 2 bases, V lost 6 bases, and 2 bases had no gene match. The chain couples TRBV12-3 or TRBV12-4 to TRBJ2-7; TRBD2 agrees at 9 bases. The TCR comes from a woman aged 40 to 50 with alopecia areata. Some clones in this sample may be carry-over from other donors' samples. The sequenced sample was whole blood, obtained in connection with sensitization to the hapten diphenylcyclopropenone (DPC). Here the CDR3 reads CASRVAGAYEQYF. For the CDR3, the DNA is TGTGCCAGCAGGGTAGCGGGAGCCTACGAGCAGTACTTC.